Listed here are 22 T cell receptor beta chains from one sample, sequenced in a study of CD8 T cells in ankylosing spondylitis. Using its own MiXCR run on the 5' RACE reads, TCRdb lists one record per CDR3 protein. The table records 250,000 to 400,000 distinct CDR3 sequences, around 10% of them present only once. The sample comprised blood, either unsorted or a sorted T cell fraction (not recorded which). Every receptor here comes from a female donor with ankylosing spondylitis or in good health (not recorded which).

This clonotype was seen at least ten times. In nucleotides, the CDR3 is TGCGCCAGCAGCTTGGAAGTCCCCACAGATACGCAGTATTTT. It encodes CASSLEVPTDTQYF. The chain couples TRBV5-1 to TRBJ2-3; D is undetermined. Germline V lookup: CDR1 SGHRS, CDR2 YFSETQ. The CDR3 is 14 amino acids. With 0 bases removed from V and 2 bases from J, the gap between germline ends came to 7 bases. Full variable domain (outside the CDR3, taken from reference TRBV5-1 and TRBJ2-3): KAGVTQTPRYLIKTRGQQVTLSCSPISGHRSVSWYQQTPGQGLQFLFEYFSETQRNKGNFPGRFSGRQFSNSRSEMNVSTLELGDSALYLCASSLEVPTDTQYFGPGTRLTVL.

Concerning this clonotype: A clone one base away is much larger, so this may be a read error. The chain combines TRBV20-1 with TRBJ1-2; D is uncertain. The CDR3 has 12 residues. The germline V gene has CDR1 DFQATT and CDR2 SNEGSKA (reference sequence). Trimming shortened V by 3 bases and J by 7 bases, and 12 bases separated the two germline ends. CDR3 coding DNA: TGCAGTGCTAGCCATCTTCTATGTGGCTACACCTTC. Translated, it gives CSASHLLCGYTF.

The chain carries TRBV28 and TRBJ1-1, with a tentative D call TRBD1 (5 bases). V was cut by 3 bases and J by 8 bases, with 13 bases left in between. The germline V gene has CDR1 MDHEN and CDR2 SYDVKM. CDR3 size: 13 residues. The CDR3 here is CASSFSGPGEAFF. DNA of the CDR3: TGTGCCAGCAGTTTCTCAGGGCCTGGGGAAGCTTTCTTT.

In its sample, this clonotype was seen many times. The rearrangement joins TRBV7-9 to TRBJ2-1; 10 bases map to TRBD2. The junction had 6 bases not matched to a gene; V was cut back by 3 bases and J by 7 bases. Germline CDR1 SEHNR, CDR2 FQNEAQ (reference sequence). The CDR3 loop spans 15 amino acids. CDR3 DNA sequence: TGTGCCAGCAGCTTGGCTAGCGGGAGACGAAATGAGCAGTTCTTC. It codes for CASSLASGRRNEQFF.

This clonotype was recorded many times. The chain is built from TRBV5-5 and TRBJ2-5; TRBD2 is a possible D gene (5 bases). CDR1 is SGHKS, CDR2 YYEKEE, per germline (reference sequence). Trimming removed 7 bases from V and 1 base from J, with 8 bases in between. The CDR3 sequence is 12 residues long. CDR3 bases: TGTGCCAGCGGGAGATTCCAAGAGACCCAGTACTTC. Its translation: CASGRFQETQYF.

In its sample, this clonotype was seen many times. V usage is TRBV20-1 and J usage is TRBJ2-7; D gene ambiguous. The CDR3 loop spans 12 amino acids. CDR1 DFQATT and CDR2 SNEGSKA come from the germline V gene (reference sequence). V was pared by 5 bases and J by 2 bases, with 10 bases between. CDR3 DNA sequence: TGCAGTGCTCAGCCAGACGCCTACGAGCAGTACTTC. This translates into CSAQPDAYEQYF.

This clonotype was recorded at least ten times. The chain joins TRBV6-6 to TRBJ2-6; TRBD1 matches at 11 bases. Germline lookup yields CDR1 MNHNY and CDR2 SVGAGI (reference sequence). Trimming took 3 bases from V and 0 from J; bases not matched to a gene: 16. The CDR3 has 22 residues. CDR3 DNA: TGTGCCAGCAGTTATCCCCCTCCTAGGACAGGGGGCTACCACTCTGGGGCCAACGTCCTGACTTTC. Translated: CASSYPPPRTGGYHSGANVLTF.

This clonotype occurred many times. The rearrangement joins TRBV7-6 to TRBJ2-1; 8 bases are a match to TRBD1. This CDR3 is built from 13 residues. Germline assignment: CDR1 SGHVS and CDR2 FNYEAQ. V shed 5 bases, J shed 7 bases, and the junction held 4 bases outside the gene matches. The CDR3 here is CASSPDRVNEQFF. The CDR3 coding sequence is TGTGCCAGCAGCCCGGACAGGGTGAATGAGCAGTTCTTC.

Ten or more counts support this clonotype. The J gene is TRBJ2-3, the V gene TRBV10-3; either TRBD1 or TRBD2 may supply D (5 bases each). CDR3 length equals 15 residues. V dropped 3 bases and J dropped 4 bases, with 14 bases sitting between them. The V gene's germline CDR1 is ENHRY and CDR2 SYGVKD. The CDR3 loop reads CAISDGAWGADTQYF. CDR3 nucleotide sequence: TGTGCCATCAGTGACGGGGCCTGGGGTGCAGATACGCAGTATTTT.

This clonotype has more than one count but fewer than ten. Here the CDR3 reads CSARLLNEQFF. The CDR3 region has the DNA TGCAGTGCTAGACTGCTGAATGAGCAGTTCTTC. The chain carries TRBV20-1 and TRBJ2-1, with D unresolved. V was trimmed by 2 bases and J by 7 bases, leaving 6 bases between them. The germline CDR1 and CDR2 sequences are DFQATT and SNEGSKA (reference sequence). There are 11 residues in the CDR3.

This clonotype has a count of ten or more. The chain joins TRBV5-6 to TRBJ1-2, with D unclear. Between the trimmed V and J ends, which lost 4 bases and 4 bases, there was a span of 14 bases. In germline, CDR1 is SGHDT, CDR2 YYEEEE. This CDR3 has 14 residues. The CDR3 is CASSLGTSFYGYTF. The CDR3 DNA reads TGTGCCAGCAGCCTTGGAACGTCCTTCTATGGCTACACCTTC.

This clonotype was seen a few times. The V gene is TRBV6-2 or TRBV6-3, the J gene TRBJ2-1, with D perhaps TRBD1 (5 bases). The V and J ends lost 0 bases and 7 bases respectively, with 13 bases between them. The germline V gene has CDR1 MNHEY and CDR2 SVGEGT. This CDR3 region has 15 residues. The CDR3 DNA is TGTGCCAGCAGTTACTCGGGGTCCCAGGGAAATGAGCAGTTCTTC. It yields the protein CASSYSGSQGNEQFF.

CDR3 sequence: CSASEAPVNTEAFF. In DNA, the CDR3 is TGCAGTGCTAGCGAGGCCCCGGTGAACACTGAAGCTTTCTTT. The V and J genes are TRBV20-1 and TRBJ1-1; D not resolved. V shed 3 bases and J shed 0 bases, with 11 bases lying between them. This CDR3 contains 14 residues. Germline CDR1 reads DFQATT; CDR2 reads SNEGSKA (reference sequence).

This clonotype was detected only a few times. The chain employs TRBV20-1 and TRBJ2-3; D not resolved. The V and J ends lost 3 bases and 1 base respectively, with 8 bases between them. The CDR3 is 13 amino acids. Germline CDR1 DFQATT, CDR2 SNEGSKA (reference sequence). The DNA for the CDR3 is TGCAGTGCTAGTCACGGACGCACAGATACGCAGTATTTT. It encodes CSASHGRTDTQYF.

This clonotype has only a few counts. The chain is built from TRBV5-1 and TRBJ1-1; 7 positions match TRBD1. The V segment lost 6 bases and the J segment 1 base; nucleotides outside the gene matches: 12. CDR1 SGHRS and CDR2 YFSETQ come from the germline V gene. The CDR3 covers 16 residues. CDR3 amino acids: CASTGGARSRNTEAFF. CDR3 bases: TGCGCCAGCACAGGGGGGGCCAGATCGAGGAACACTGAAGCTTTCTTT.

The rearrangement links TRBV27 to TRBJ2-2; 8 nucleotides match TRBD1. Trimming removed 0 bases from V and 5 bases from J; junction bases left unmatched: 5. Per the germline V gene, CDR1 is MNHEY and CDR2 is SMNVEV (reference sequence). This CDR3 is built from 16 residues. DNA for the CDR3: TGTGCCAGCAGTTTATCTTTCAGGGGGCGAACCGGGGAGCTGTTTTTT. It specifies CASSLSFRGRTGELFF.

This clonotype occurred many times. V is TRBV29-1 and J is TRBJ1-2, with unresolved D. Germline V gene lookup returns CDR1 SQVTM and CDR2 ANQGSEA. Trimming cost V 2 bases and J 4 bases, with 8 bases left between them. This CDR3 has 12 amino acids. Here the CDR3 reads CSVELGIYGYTF. CDR3 sequence (DNA): TGCAGCGTTGAACTAGGGATCTATGGCTACACCTTC.

This clonotype was seen a few times. The rearrangement uses TRBV12-3 or TRBV12-4 and TRBJ1-6, with D possibly TRBD1 on 6 matching bases. The CDR3 runs to 15 residues. V lost 6 bases, J lost 4 bases, and 13 bases lay in between. CDR3 coding DNA: TGTGCCAGCAGCCCCCTCAGGGGTTATAATTCACCCCTCCACTTT. Encoded protein: CASSPLRGYNSPLHF.

Ten or more counts support this clonotype. V usage is TRBV20-1 and J usage is TRBJ2-5; D gene unclear. With 1 base removed from V and 5 bases from J, the gap between germline ends came to 11 bases. Looked up from germline, CDR1 is DFQATT and CDR2 is SNEGSKA (reference sequence). The length of the CDR3 is 13 residues. CDR3 region: CSARVSGRETQYF. For the CDR3, the DNA is TGCAGTGCTAGAGTATCTGGCAGGGAGACCCAGTACTTC.

This clonotype was seen a few times. The chain is built from TRBV7-2 and TRBJ1-6; D unresolved. V dropped 6 bases and J dropped 7 bases, with 10 bases sitting between them. Germline values: CDR1 SGHTA, CDR2 FQGNSA. The CDR3 runs to 13 residues. CDR3 DNA: TGTGCCAGCAGTCCAAACCGAAATTCACCCCTCCACTTT. It is translated as CASSPNRNSPLHF.

This clonotype was picked up many times. V is TRBV6-1 and J is TRBJ1-1, with no clear D. Germline CDR1 and CDR2: MNHNS and SASEGT. The CDR3 runs to 11 residues. The V end was cut by 4 bases, the J end by 8 bases, with 8 bases between. CDR3 coding DNA: TGTGCCAGCAGTGGGGAAGTGGAAGCTTTCTTT. This encodes CASSGEVEAFF.

This clonotype was detected many times. The J gene is TRBJ2-6, the V gene TRBV6-2 or TRBV6-3; no definite D call. Trimming stripped 0 bases from V and 3 bases from J, with 12 bases between. This CDR3 spans 17 amino acids. CDR1 MNHEY and CDR2 SVGEGT come from the germline V gene. The CDR3 DNA reads TGTGCCAGCAGTTACTCGCGGAACGAGATTGGGGCCAACGTCCTGACTTTC. Protein sequence: CASSYSRNEIGANVLTF.